Listed below are T cell receptor beta chains from one sample, sequenced in a study of siplizumab effects on memory and regulatory T cells. Assay used: immunoSEQ multiplex PCR; TCRdb lists only in-frame clones, some missing. The data contain 100,000 or so clones, 75% to 95% of them singletons. The sample comprised CD4+ T cells sorted from blood. The receptors were gathered from a human donor in good health. Some clones in this sample may be carry-over from other donors' samples. Each CDR3 is given with its conserved first and last residue. Each record gives: J gene, D gene, clone size, CDR3 length, V gene, CDR3 protein, CDR3 DNA. D genes are given only for firm matches. Size is stated for part of the rows, as once, few or many counts, or as a class when the clone is expanded.

j_gene: TRBJ1-4; d_gene: NA; abundance: NA; len: 14; v_gene: TRBV13; CDR3aa: CASSLQGVYEKLFF; CDR3nt: TGTGCCAGCAGCTTACAGGGAGTTTATGAAAAACTGTTTTTT
j_gene: TRBJ1-4; d_gene: NA; abundance: NA; len: 12; v_gene: TRBV2; CDR3aa: CASRDDTTKLFF; CDR3nt: TGTGCCAGCAGGGACGACACAACCAAACTGTTTTTT
j_gene: TRBJ2-3; d_gene: TRBD1; abundance: NA; len: 16; v_gene: TRBV18; CDR3aa: CASSLLPGQGQDTQYF; CDR3nt: TGTGCCAGCTCACTACTCCCGGGACAGGGACAAGATACGCAGTATTTT
j_gene: TRBJ2-1; d_gene: NA; abundance: few; len: 15; v_gene: TRBV7-2; CDR3aa: CASSLGSSSYNEQFF; CDR3nt: TGTGCCAGCAGCTTAGGGTCGAGCTCCTACAATGAGCAGTTCTTC
j_gene: TRBJ1-4; d_gene: NA; abundance: NA; len: 12; v_gene: TRBV7-9; CDR3aa: CASSINTEKLFF; CDR3nt: TGTGCCAGCAGCATAAACACTGAAAAACTGTTTTTT
j_gene: TRBJ1-1; d_gene: TRBD1; abundance: NA; len: 13; v_gene: TRBV2; CDR3aa: CASSGQGSTEAFF; CDR3nt: TGTGCCAGCAGTGGACAGGGTTCCACTGAAGCTTTCTTT
j_gene: TRBJ2-7; d_gene: NA; abundance: NA; len: 13; v_gene: TRBV5-4; CDR3aa: CASRFPGTYEQYF; CDR3nt: TGTGCCAGCAGGTTCCCGGGCACCTACGAGCAGTACTTC
j_gene: TRBJ1-5; d_gene: NA; abundance: NA; len: 12; v_gene: TRBV19; CDR3aa: CASSIGRGPQHF; CDR3nt: TGTGCCAGTAGTATCGGACGGGGGCCCCAGCATTTT
j_gene: TRBJ1-2; d_gene: NA; abundance: NA; len: 12; v_gene: TRBV29-1; CDR3aa: CSGGSIEDGYTF; CDR3nt: TGCAGCGGGGGGTCGATTGAGGATGGCTACACCTTC
j_gene: TRBJ2-5; d_gene: TRBD2; abundance: NA; len: 14; v_gene: TRBV10-3; CDR3aa: CATLAGVGGETQYF; CDR3nt: TGTGCCACGTTAGCGGGAGTGGGCGGAGAGACCCAGTACTTC
j_gene: TRBJ1-3; d_gene: NA; abundance: NA; len: 16; v_gene: TRBV15; CDR3aa: CATSRVGRDLGNTIYF; CDR3nt: TGTGCCACCAGCAGAGTTGGCAGAGACCTTGGAAACACCATATATTTT
j_gene: TRBJ1-1; d_gene: TRBD1; abundance: NA; len: 15; v_gene: TRBV9; CDR3aa: CASSVGPGGNTEAFF; CDR3nt: TGTGCCAGCAGCGTAGGGCCAGGGGGGAACACTGAAGCTTTCTTT
j_gene: TRBJ1-3; d_gene: NA; abundance: NA; len: 15; v_gene: TRBV27; CDR3aa: CASSGKRGAGNTIYF; CDR3nt: TGTGCCAGCAGTGGCAAGAGGGGTGCTGGAAACACCATATATTTT
j_gene: TRBJ1-1; d_gene: TRBD1; abundance: NA; len: 15; v_gene: TRBV28; CDR3aa: CVSSLRGQGGTEAFF; CDR3nt: TGTGTCAGCAGTTTAAGGGGACAGGGTGGCACTGAAGCTTTCTTT
j_gene: TRBJ1-5; d_gene: NA; abundance: NA; len: 16; v_gene: TRBV19; CDR3aa: CASTSSGTPWGQPQHF; CDR3nt: TGTGCCAGTACTTCTTCTGGGACCCCCTGGGGTCAGCCCCAGCATTTT
j_gene: TRBJ2-1; d_gene: NA; abundance: once; len: 17; v_gene: TRBV4-2; CDR3aa: CASSHVETGTLYNEQFF; CDR3nt: TGTGCCAGCAGCCACGTCGAAACCGGGACTTTATACAATGAGCAGTTCTTC
j_gene: TRBJ2-2; d_gene: NA; abundance: NA; len: 15; v_gene: TRBV14; CDR3aa: CASSRSLAPTGELFF; CDR3nt: TGTGCCAGCAGCCGCTCATTGGCACCCACCGGGGAGCTGTTTTTT
j_gene: TRBJ2-1; d_gene: NA; abundance: few; len: 13; v_gene: TRBV27; CDR3aa: CASSLQRLNTQFF; CDR3nt: TGTGCCAGCAGCCTCCAGCGTTTGAACACGCAGTTCTTC
j_gene: TRBJ2-7; d_gene: TRBD2; abundance: NA; len: 16; v_gene: TRBV5-1; CDR3aa: CASSSGLAGLPYEQYF; CDR3nt: TGCGCCAGCAGCTCGGGACTAGCGGGGCTTCCCTACGAGCAGTACTTC
j_gene: TRBJ2-1; d_gene: TRBD2; abundance: NA; len: 14; v_gene: TRBV5-1; CDR3aa: CASSLMAREGEQFF; CDR3nt: TGCGCCAGCAGCTTGATGGCGCGGGAGGGTGAGCAGTTCTTC
j_gene: TRBJ1-2; d_gene: NA; abundance: NA; len: 13; v_gene: TRBV10-3; CDR3aa: CAITLDRTNGYTF; CDR3nt: TGTGCCATCACCCTCGACCGGACTAATGGCTACACCTTC
j_gene: TRBJ2-1; d_gene: TRBD2; abundance: NA; len: 17; v_gene: TRBV29-1; CDR3aa: CSVEPRTLLAKYNEQFF; CDR3nt: TGCAGCGTTGAACCCCGAACGCTACTAGCGAAATACAATGAGCAGTTCTTC
j_gene: TRBJ1-5; d_gene: NA; abundance: NA; len: 17; v_gene: TRBV27; CDR3aa: CASSPAPVSGGNQPQHF; CDR3nt: TGTGCCAGCAGTCCTGCCCCGGTCTCCGGGGGCAATCAGCCCCAGCATTTT
j_gene: TRBJ1-1; d_gene: NA; abundance: NA; len: 16; v_gene: TRBV5-8; CDR3aa: CASSSGWGLSHTEAFF; CDR3nt: TGTGCCAGCAGCTCCGGGTGGGGATTATCCCACACTGAAGCTTTCTTT
j_gene: TRBJ1-2; d_gene: NA; abundance: NA; len: 13; v_gene: TRBV30; CDR3aa: CAWERQGPYGYTF; CDR3nt: TGTGCCTGGGAGAGGCAGGGACCCTATGGCTACACCTTC
j_gene: TRBJ1-4; d_gene: NA; abundance: NA; len: 15; v_gene: TRBV6-1; CDR3aa: CASSEFRGTNEKLFF; CDR3nt: TGTGCCAGCAGTGAATTTCGGGGAACTAATGAAAAACTGTTTTTT
j_gene: TRBJ2-7; d_gene: NA; abundance: once; len: 20; v_gene: TRBV23-1; CDR3aa: CASSQSCGGTGGERTAEQYF; CDR3nt: TGCGCCAGCAGTCAATCTTGCGGCGGCACCGGTGGAGAACGCACCGCCGAGCAGTACTTC
j_gene: TRBJ2-5; d_gene: NA; abundance: NA; len: 14; v_gene: TRBV5-1; CDR3aa: CASSRGRDQETQYF; CDR3nt: TGCGCCAGCAGCCGAGGTCGAGACCAAGAGACCCAGTACTTC
j_gene: TRBJ2-3; d_gene: NA; abundance: NA; len: 14; v_gene: TRBV5-1; CDR3aa: CASSPGTQGDTQYF; CDR3nt: TGCGCCAGCAGCCCTGGGACGCAGGGGGATACGCAGTATTTT
j_gene: TRBJ2-7; d_gene: TRBD1; abundance: NA; len: 14; v_gene: TRBV12-5; CDR3aa: CASGPGQGAYEQYF; CDR3nt: TGTGCTAGTGGGCCGGGACAGGGAGCCTACGAGCAGTACTTC
j_gene: TRBJ2-2; d_gene: NA; abundance: NA; len: 13; v_gene: TRBV7-2; CDR3aa: CASSLVLTGELFF; CDR3nt: TGTGCCAGCAGCTTAGTCCTCACCGGGGAGCTGTTTTTT
j_gene: TRBJ2-7; d_gene: NA; abundance: NA; len: 12; v_gene: TRBV2; CDR3aa: CASNRGNYEQYF; CDR3nt: TGTGCCAGCAATAGGGGGAACTACGAGCAGTACTTC
j_gene: TRBJ1-5; d_gene: NA; abundance: once; len: 17; v_gene: TRBV28; CDR3aa: CASSFAGARGSNQPQHF; CDR3nt: TGTGCCAGCAGTTTCGCGGGGGCTAGGGGAAGCAATCAGCCCCAGCATTTT
j_gene: TRBJ1-1; d_gene: NA; abundance: NA; len: 11; v_gene: TRBV6-5; CDR3aa: CASSSFSEAFF; CDR3nt: TGTGCCAGCAGTTCGTTCAGTGAAGCTTTCTTT
j_gene: TRBJ1-2; d_gene: NA; abundance: NA; len: 15; v_gene: TRBV5-6; CDR3aa: CASSFRTAFLYGYTF; CDR3nt: TGTGCCAGCAGCTTTCGGACAGCGTTCCTCTATGGCTACACCTTC
j_gene: TRBJ2-7; d_gene: NA; abundance: once; len: 15; v_gene: TRBV27; CDR3aa: CASSYSVGGTYEQYF; CDR3nt: TGTGCCAGCAGTTATAGTGTAGGGGGAACCTACGAGCAGTACTTC
j_gene: TRBJ1-5; d_gene: NA; abundance: NA; len: 18; v_gene: TRBV21-1; CDR3aa: CASSKGPGGTLGDQPQHF; CDR3nt: TGTGCCAGCAGCAAAGGGCCCGGCGGTACTTTGGGGGATCAGCCCCAGCATTTT
j_gene: TRBJ2-3; d_gene: NA; abundance: NA; len: 14; v_gene: TRBV9; CDR3aa: CASNRDRSTDTQYF; CDR3nt: TGTGCCAGCAATAGGGACCGCAGCACAGATACGCAGTATTTT
j_gene: TRBJ1-1; d_gene: NA; abundance: NA; len: 13; v_gene: TRBV2; CDR3aa: CASSEKPNTEAFF; CDR3nt: TGTGCCAGCAGTGAAAAGCCGAACACTGAAGCTTTCTTT
j_gene: TRBJ1-6; d_gene: TRBD1; abundance: NA; len: 15; v_gene: TRBV27; CDR3aa: CASRPRTGFNSPLHF; CDR3nt: TGTGCCAGCAGACCTAGGACAGGGTTTAATTCACCCCTCCACTTT
j_gene: TRBJ2-5; d_gene: NA; abundance: NA; len: 12; v_gene: TRBV29-1; CDR3aa: CSVSGYQETQYF; CDR3nt: TGCAGCGTTTCAGGGTACCAAGAGACCCAGTACTTC
j_gene: TRBJ2-1; d_gene: NA; abundance: NA; len: 11; v_gene: TRBV20-1; CDR3aa: CSASDRFEQFF; CDR3nt: TGCAGTGCCTCGGACCGATTTGAGCAGTTCTTC
j_gene: TRBJ2-1; d_gene: TRBD2; abundance: NA; len: 15; v_gene: TRBV7-3; CDR3aa: CASSVLAGPYNEQFF; CDR3nt: TGTGCCAGCAGCGTACTAGCGGGACCTTACAATGAGCAGTTCTTC
j_gene: TRBJ2-5; d_gene: TRBD2; abundance: NA; len: 19; v_gene: TRBV9; CDR3aa: CASSLTTGLAGGSQETQYF; CDR3nt: TGTGCCAGCAGCCTTACTACTGGACTAGCGGGAGGTTCCCAAGAGACCCAGTACTTC
j_gene: TRBJ1-1; d_gene: TRBD1; abundance: NA; len: 14; v_gene: TRBV19; CDR3aa: CASTQDREGPEAFF; CDR3nt: TGTGCCAGTACTCAAGACAGGGAAGGCCCTGAAGCTTTCTTT
j_gene: TRBJ2-5; d_gene: TRBD2; abundance: NA; len: 12; v_gene: TRBV29-1; CDR3aa: CSVTSGSETQYF; CDR3nt: TGCAGCGTTACCAGCGGGAGTGAGACCCAGTACTTC
j_gene: TRBJ1-4; d_gene: TRBD1; abundance: NA; len: 15; v_gene: TRBV6-5; CDR3aa: CASSSRDRRTEKLFF; CDR3nt: TGTGCCAGCAGTTCCCGGGACAGGCGAACTGAAAAACTGTTTTTT
j_gene: TRBJ1-6; d_gene: TRBD1; abundance: NA; len: 13; v_gene: TRBV6-1; CDR3aa: CASNRGWDSPLHF; CDR3nt: TGTGCCAGTAACAGGGGATGGGATTCACCCCTCCACTTT
j_gene: TRBJ2-7; d_gene: TRBD2; abundance: once; len: 13; v_gene: TRBV7-2; CDR3aa: CASSSLTSGEQYF; CDR3nt: TGTGCCAGCAGTTCACTTACTAGCGGCGAGCAGTACTTC
j_gene: TRBJ1-1; d_gene: NA; abundance: NA; len: 16; v_gene: TRBV5-1; CDR3aa: CASSLGGTAGGTEAFF; CDR3nt: TGCGCCAGCAGCTTGGGAGGGACGGCCGGGGGCACTGAAGCTTTCTTT
j_gene: TRBJ2-3; d_gene: NA; abundance: once; len: 16; v_gene: TRBV7-2; CDR3aa: CASSRGGGKGTDTQYF; CDR3nt: TGTGCCAGCAGCCGGGGTGGGGGAAAAGGCACAGATACGCAGTATTTT
j_gene: TRBJ2-5; d_gene: NA; abundance: NA; len: 10; v_gene: TRBV29-1; CDR3aa: CSVGVDTQYF; CDR3nt: TGCAGCGTTGGCGTGGACACCCAGTACTTC
j_gene: TRBJ2-5; d_gene: NA; abundance: once; len: 11; v_gene: TRBV6-5; CDR3aa: CASSLGETQYF; CDR3nt: TGTGCCAGCAGTTTGGGGGAGACCCAGTACTTC
j_gene: TRBJ2-3; d_gene: NA; abundance: NA; len: 15; v_gene: TRBV19; CDR3aa: CASTPLGRLRDTQYF; CDR3nt: TGTGCCAGTACCCCCCTGGGCCGTTTGAGAGATACGCAGTATTTT
j_gene: TRBJ1-5; d_gene: NA; abundance: few; len: 14; v_gene: TRBV30; CDR3aa: CAWSDRVGNQPQHF; CDR3nt: TGTGCCTGGAGTGACCGGGTTGGCAATCAGCCCCAGCATTTT
j_gene: TRBJ2-4; d_gene: TRBD2; abundance: NA; len: 16; v_gene: TRBV5-4; CDR3aa: CASSSRTSGSVHIQYF; CDR3nt: TGTGCCAGCAGCTCCCGGACTAGCGGGAGTGTACACATTCAGTACTTC